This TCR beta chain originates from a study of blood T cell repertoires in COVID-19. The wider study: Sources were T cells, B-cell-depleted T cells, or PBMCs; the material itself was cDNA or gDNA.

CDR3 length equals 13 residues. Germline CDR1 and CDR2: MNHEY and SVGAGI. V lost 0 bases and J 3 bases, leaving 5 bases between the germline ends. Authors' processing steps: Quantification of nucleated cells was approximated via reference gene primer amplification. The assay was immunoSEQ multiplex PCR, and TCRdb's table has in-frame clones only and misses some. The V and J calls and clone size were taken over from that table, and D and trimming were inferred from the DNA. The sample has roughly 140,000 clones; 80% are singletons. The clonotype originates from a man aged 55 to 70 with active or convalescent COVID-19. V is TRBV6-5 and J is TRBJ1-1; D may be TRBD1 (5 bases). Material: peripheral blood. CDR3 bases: TGTGCCAGCAGTTACTCACAGGACACTGAAGCTTTCTTT. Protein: CASSYSQDTEAFF.